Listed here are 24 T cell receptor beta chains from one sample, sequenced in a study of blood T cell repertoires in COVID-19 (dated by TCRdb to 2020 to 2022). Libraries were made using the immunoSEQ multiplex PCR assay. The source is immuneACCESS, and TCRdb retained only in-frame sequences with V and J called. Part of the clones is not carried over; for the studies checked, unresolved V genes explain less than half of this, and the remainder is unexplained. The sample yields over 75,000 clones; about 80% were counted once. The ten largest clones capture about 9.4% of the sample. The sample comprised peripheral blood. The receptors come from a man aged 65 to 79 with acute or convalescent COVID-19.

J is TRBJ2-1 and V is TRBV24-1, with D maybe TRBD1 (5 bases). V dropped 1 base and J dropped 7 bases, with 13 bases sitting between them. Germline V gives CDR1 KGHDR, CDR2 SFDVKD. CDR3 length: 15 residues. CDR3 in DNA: TGTGCCACCAGTGATTTCTCGACAGCATCAAATGAGCAGTTCTTC. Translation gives CATSDFSTASNEQFF.

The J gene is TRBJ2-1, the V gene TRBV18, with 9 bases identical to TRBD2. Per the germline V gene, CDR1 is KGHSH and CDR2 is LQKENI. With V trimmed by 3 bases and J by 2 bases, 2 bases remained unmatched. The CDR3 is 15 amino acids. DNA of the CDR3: TGTGCCAGCTCACCTAGCGGGGGAGCCTACAATGAGCAGTTCTTC. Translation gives CASSPSGGAYNEQFF.

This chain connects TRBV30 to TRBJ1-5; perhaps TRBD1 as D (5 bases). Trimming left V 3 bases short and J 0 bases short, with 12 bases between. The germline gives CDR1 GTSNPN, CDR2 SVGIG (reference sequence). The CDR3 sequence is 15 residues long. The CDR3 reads CAWSGGTYSNQPQHF. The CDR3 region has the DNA TGTGCCTGGAGCGGAGGGACCTATAGCAATCAGCCCCAGCATTTT.

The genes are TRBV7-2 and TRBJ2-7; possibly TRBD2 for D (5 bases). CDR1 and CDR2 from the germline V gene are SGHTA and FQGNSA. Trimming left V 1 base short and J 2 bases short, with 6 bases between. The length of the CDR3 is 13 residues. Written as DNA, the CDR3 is TGTGCCAGCAGCTTAGGGAGGACCTACGAGCAGTACTTC. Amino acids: CASSLGRTYEQYF.

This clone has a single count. CDR3 coding DNA: TGCAGCGTCCCGGGACTAGCGGGAATTGAGCAGTTCTTC. Its translation is CSVPGLAGIEQFF. The J gene is TRBJ2-1, the V gene TRBV29-1; 13 bases fit TRBD2. The CDR3 spans 13 residues. J lost 9 bases, V lost 6 bases, and 5 bases had no gene match. From germline, CDR1 is SQVTM and CDR2 ANQGSEA.

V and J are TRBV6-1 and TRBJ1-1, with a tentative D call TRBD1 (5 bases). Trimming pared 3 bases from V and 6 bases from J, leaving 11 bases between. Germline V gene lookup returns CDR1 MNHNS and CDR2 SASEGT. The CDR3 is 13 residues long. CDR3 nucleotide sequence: TGTGCCAGCAGTGAGGGGGGTTGGGCTGAAGCTTTCTTT. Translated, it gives CASSEGGWAEAFF.

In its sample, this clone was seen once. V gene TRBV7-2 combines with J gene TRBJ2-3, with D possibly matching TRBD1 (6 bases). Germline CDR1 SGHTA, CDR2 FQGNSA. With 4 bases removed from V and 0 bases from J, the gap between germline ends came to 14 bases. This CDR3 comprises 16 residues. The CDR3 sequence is CASSYLQGPSTDTQYF. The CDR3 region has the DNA TGTGCCAGCAGCTACTTACAGGGACCTAGCACAGATACGCAGTATTTT.

The DNA for the CDR3 is TGTGCCAGCAGTTACTCCACGACAGGTAATCAGCCCCAGCATTTT. Amino acid sequence: CASSYSTTGNQPQHF. The genes are TRBV6-5 and TRBJ1-5, with D possibly matching TRBD1 (6 bases). This CDR3 comprises 15 residues. V gave up 0 bases and J gave up 4 bases, with 10 bases separating them. Germline CDR1 is MNHEY and CDR2 is SVGAGI.

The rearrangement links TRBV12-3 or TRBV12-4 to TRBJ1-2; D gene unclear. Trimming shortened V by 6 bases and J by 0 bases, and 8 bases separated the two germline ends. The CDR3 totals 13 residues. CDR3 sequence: CASSYTSNYGYTF. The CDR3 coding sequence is TGTGCCAGCAGCTATACCTCTAACTATGGCTACACCTTC.

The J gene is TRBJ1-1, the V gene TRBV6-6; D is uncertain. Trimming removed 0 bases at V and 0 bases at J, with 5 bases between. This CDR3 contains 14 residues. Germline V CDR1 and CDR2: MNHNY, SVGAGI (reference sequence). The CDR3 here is CASSYSNMNTEAFF. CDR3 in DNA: TGTGCCAGCAGTTACTCAAATATGAACACTGAAGCTTTCTTT.

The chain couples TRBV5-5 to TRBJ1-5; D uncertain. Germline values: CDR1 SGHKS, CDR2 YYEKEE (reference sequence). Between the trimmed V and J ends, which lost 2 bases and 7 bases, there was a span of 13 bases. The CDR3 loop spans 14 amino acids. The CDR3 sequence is CASSFDSGGQPQHF. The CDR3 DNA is TGTGCCAGCAGCTTTGACTCCGGAGGGCAGCCCCAGCATTTT. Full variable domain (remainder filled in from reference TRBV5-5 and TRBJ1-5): DAGVTQSPTHLIKTRGQQVTLRCSPISGHKSVSWYQQVLGQGPQFIFQYYEKEERGRGNFPDRFSARQFPNYSSELNVNALLLGDSALYLCASSFDSGGQPQHFGDGTRLSIL.

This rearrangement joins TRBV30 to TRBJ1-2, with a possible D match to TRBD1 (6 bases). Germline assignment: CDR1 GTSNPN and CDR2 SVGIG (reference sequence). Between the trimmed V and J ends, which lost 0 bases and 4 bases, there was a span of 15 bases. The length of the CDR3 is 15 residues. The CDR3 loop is CAWSVGRGVGYGYTF. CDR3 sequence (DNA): TGTGCCTGGAGTGTAGGCAGGGGAGTTGGCTATGGCTACACCTTC.

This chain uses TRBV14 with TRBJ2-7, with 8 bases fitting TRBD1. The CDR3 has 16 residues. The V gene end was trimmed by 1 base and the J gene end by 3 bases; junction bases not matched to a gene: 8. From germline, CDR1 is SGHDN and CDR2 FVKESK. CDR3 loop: CASSQGVGTGNYEQYF. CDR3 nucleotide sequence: TGTGCCAGCAGCCAAGGAGTTGGGACAGGCAACTACGAGCAGTACTTC.

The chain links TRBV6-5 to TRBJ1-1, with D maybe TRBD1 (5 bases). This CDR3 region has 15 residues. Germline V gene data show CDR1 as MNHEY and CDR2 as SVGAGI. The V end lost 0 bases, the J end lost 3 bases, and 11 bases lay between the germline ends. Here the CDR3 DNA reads TGTGCCAGCAGTTACTCAGGGGCAGGGTACACTGAAGCTTTCTTT. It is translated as CASSYSGAGYTEAFF.

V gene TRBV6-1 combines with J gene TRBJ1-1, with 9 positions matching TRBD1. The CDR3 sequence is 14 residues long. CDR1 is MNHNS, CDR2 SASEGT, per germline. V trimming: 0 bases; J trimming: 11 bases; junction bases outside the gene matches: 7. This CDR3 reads CASSEAARDRDAFF. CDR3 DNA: TGTGCCAGCAGTGAAGCGGCCCGGGACAGGGACGCTTTCTTT.

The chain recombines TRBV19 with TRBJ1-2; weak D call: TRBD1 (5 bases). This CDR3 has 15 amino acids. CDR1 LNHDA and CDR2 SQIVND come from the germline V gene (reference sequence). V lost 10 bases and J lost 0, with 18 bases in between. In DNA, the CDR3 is TGTGCCACCCTCCCGAGACAGACAACTAACTATGGCTACACCTTC. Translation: CATLPRQTTNYGYTF. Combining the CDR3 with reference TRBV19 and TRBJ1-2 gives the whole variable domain DGGITQSPKYLFRKEGQNVTLSCEQNLNHDAMYWYRQDPGQGLRLIYYSQIVNDFQKGDIAEGYSVSREKKESFPLTVTSAQKNPTAFYLCATLPRQTTNYGYTFGSGTRLTVV.

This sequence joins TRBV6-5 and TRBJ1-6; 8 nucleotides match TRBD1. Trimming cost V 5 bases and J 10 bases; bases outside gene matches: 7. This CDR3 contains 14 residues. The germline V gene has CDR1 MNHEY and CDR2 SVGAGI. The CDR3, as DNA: TGTGCCAGCAGTCGGGACAGGATGCGGTCACCCCTCCACTTT. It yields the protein CASSRDRMRSPLHF.

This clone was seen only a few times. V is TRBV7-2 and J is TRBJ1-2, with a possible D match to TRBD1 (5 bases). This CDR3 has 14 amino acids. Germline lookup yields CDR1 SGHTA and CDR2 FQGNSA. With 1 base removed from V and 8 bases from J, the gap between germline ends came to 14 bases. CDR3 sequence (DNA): TGTGCCAGCAGCTTAGTGGCGGGGACTCTAGGCTACACCTTC. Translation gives CASSLVAGTLGYTF.

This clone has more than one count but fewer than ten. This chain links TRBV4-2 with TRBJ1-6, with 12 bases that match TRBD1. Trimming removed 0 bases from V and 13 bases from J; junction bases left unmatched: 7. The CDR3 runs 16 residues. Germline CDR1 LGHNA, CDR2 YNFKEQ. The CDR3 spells CASSQEEGQGAMPLHF. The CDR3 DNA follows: TGTGCCAGCAGCCAAGAAGAGGGACAGGGGGCGATGCCCCTCCACTTT.

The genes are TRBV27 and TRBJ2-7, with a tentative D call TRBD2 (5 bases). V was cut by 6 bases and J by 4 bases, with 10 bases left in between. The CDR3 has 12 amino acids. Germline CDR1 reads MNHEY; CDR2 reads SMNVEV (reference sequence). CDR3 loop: CASSQTSYEQYF. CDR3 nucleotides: TGTGCCAGCAGCCAAACTAGTTACGAGCAGTACTTC.

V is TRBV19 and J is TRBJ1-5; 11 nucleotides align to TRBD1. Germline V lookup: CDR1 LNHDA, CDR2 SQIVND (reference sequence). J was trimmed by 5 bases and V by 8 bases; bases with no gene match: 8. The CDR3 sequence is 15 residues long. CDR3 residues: CASGQGASYDQPQHF. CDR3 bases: TGTGCCAGTGGACAGGGGGCTTCTTACGATCAGCCCCAGCATTTT.

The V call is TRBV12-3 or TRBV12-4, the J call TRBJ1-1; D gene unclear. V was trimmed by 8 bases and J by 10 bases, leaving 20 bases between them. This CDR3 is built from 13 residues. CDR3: CASSLSTDFRAFF. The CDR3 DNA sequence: TGTGCCAGCTCACTATCGACGGATTTCCGAGCTTTCTTT.

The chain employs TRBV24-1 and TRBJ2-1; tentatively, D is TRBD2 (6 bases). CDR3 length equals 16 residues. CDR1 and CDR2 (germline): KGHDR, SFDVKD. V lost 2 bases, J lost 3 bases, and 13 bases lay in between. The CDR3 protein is CATSDSRGTLYNEQFF. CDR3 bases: TGTGCCACCAGTGATTCACGGGGGACCCTCTACAATGAGCAGTTCTTC.

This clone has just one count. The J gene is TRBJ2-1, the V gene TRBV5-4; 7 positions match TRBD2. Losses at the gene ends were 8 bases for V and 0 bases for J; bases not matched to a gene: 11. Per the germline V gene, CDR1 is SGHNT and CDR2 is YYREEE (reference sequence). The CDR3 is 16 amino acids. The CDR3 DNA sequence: TGTGCCAGTAACCTCCCGGGCGGGAGCTCCTACAATGAGCAGTTCTTC. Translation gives CASNLPGGSSYNEQFF.